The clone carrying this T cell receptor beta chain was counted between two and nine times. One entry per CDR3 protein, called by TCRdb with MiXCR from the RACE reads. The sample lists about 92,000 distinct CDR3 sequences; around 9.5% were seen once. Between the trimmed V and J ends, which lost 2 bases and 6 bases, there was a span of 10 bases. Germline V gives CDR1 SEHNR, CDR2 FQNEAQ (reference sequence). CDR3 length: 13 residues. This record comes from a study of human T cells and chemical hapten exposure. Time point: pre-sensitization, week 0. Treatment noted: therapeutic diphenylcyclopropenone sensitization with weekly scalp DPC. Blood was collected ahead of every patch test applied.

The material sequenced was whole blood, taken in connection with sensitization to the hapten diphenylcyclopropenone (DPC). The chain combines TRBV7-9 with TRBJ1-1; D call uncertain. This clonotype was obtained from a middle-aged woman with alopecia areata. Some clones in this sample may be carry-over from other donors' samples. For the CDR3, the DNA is TGTGCCAGCAGCTTAACGGCAATCTCTGAAGCTTTCTTT. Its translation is CASSLTAISEAFF.